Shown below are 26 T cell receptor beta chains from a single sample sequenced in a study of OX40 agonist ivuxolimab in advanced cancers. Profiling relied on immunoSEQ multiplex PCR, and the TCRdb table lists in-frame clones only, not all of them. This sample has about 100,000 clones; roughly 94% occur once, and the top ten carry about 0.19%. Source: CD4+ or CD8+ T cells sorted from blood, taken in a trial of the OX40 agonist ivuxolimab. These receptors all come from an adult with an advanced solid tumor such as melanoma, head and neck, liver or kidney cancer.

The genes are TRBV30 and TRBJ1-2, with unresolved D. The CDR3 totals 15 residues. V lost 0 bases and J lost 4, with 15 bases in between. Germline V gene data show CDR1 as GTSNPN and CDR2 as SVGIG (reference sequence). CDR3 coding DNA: TGTGCCTGGAGTGTCGGCGGGTTTGCAACCTATGGCTACACCTTC. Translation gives CAWSVGGFATYGYTF.

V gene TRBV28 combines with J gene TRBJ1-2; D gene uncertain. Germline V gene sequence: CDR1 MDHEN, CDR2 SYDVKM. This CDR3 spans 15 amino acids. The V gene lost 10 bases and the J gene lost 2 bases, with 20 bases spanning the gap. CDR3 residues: CATTRPSAGNYGYTF. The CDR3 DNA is TGTGCCACAACGCGGCCTTCCGCGGGGAACTATGGCTACACCTTC.

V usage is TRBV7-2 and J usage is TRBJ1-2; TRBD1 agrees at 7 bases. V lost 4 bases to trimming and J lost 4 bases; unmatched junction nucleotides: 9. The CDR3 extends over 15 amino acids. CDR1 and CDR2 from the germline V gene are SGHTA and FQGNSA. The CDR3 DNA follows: TGTGCCAGCAGCTCCGCCCCGGGACAGTCCTATGGCTACACCTTC. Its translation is CASSSAPGQSYGYTF.

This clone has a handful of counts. CDR3 in amino acids: CASSLAPSANTDTQYF. CDR3 coding DNA: TGTGCCAGCAGCTTGGCCCCCAGCGCGAACACAGATACGCAGTATTTT. This chain uses TRBV5-8 with TRBJ2-3, with unresolved D. This CDR3 is built from 16 residues. The germline gives CDR1 SGHTS, CDR2 YDEGEE. V gave up 0 bases and J gave up 2 bases, with 13 bases separating them.

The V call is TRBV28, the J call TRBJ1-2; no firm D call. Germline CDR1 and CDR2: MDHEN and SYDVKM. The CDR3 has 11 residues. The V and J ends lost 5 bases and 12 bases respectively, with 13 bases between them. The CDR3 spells CASSSDKGNTF. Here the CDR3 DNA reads TGTGCCAGCAGTAGCGACAAGGGAAACACCTTC.

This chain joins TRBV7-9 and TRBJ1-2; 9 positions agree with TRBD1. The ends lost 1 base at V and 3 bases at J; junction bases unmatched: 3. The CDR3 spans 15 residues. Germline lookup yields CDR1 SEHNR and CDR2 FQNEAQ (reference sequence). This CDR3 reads CASSLDGTGYYGYTF. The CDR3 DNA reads TGTGCCAGCAGCTTAGACGGGACAGGGTACTATGGCTACACCTTC.

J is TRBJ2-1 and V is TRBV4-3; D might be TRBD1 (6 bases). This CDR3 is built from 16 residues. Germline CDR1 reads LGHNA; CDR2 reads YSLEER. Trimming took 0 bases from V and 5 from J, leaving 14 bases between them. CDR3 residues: CASSQDEWPGDNEQFF. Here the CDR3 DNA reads TGCGCCAGCAGCCAAGATGAGTGGCCAGGGGACAATGAGCAGTTCTTC.

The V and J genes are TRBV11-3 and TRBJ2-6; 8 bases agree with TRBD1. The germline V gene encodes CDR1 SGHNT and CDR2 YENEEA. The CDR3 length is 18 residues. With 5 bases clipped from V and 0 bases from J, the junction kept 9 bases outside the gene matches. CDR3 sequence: CASSPRTGLTSGANVLTF. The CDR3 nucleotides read TGTGCCAGCAGCCCGAGGACAGGGCTTACCTCTGGGGCCAACGTCCTGACTTTC.

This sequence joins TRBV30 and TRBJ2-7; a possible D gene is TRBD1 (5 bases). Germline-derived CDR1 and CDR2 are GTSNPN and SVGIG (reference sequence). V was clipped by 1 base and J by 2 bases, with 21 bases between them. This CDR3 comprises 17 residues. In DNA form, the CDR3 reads TGTGCCTGGAGTGCACGCAGGGCGACTGTTCAACCCTACGAGCAGTACTTC. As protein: CAWSARRATVQPYEQYF. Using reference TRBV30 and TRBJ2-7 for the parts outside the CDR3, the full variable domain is SQTIHQWPATLVQPVGSPLSLECTVEGTSNPNLYWYRQAAGRGLQLLFYSVGIGQISSEVPQNLSASRPQDRQFILSSKKLLLSDSGFYLCAWSARRATVQPYEQYFGPGTRLTVT.

The CDR3 coding sequence is TGCGCCAGCAGCCAAGGGGCGGGGGCTAAAAACATTCAGTACTTC. Residues: CASSQGAGAKNIQYF. The chain employs TRBV4-3 and TRBJ2-4, with D maybe TRBD2 (7 bases). Between the trimmed V and J ends, which lost 1 base and 4 bases, there was a span of 11 bases. The CDR3 is 15 amino acids. Per the germline V gene, CDR1 is LGHNA and CDR2 is YSLEER.

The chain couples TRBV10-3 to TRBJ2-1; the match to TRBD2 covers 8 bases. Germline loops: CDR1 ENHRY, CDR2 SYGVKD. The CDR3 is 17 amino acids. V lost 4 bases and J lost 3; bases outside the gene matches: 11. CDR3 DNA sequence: TGTGCCATCAGTGTCCTCCACGGACTAGCAGACTACAATGAGCAGTTCTTC. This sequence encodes CAISVLHGLADYNEQFF.

The CDR3 loop is CASSPAGGLGAGELFF. In DNA form, the CDR3 reads TGTGCCAGCAGTCCCGCCGGGGGCCTGGGAGCCGGGGAGCTGTTTTTT. This rearrangement joins TRBV6-4 to TRBJ2-2, with D perhaps being TRBD1 or TRBD2 (6 bases each). The length of the CDR3 is 16 residues. V dropped 5 bases and J dropped 6 bases, with 19 bases sitting between them. CDR1 and CDR2 (germline): MRHNA, SNTAGT.

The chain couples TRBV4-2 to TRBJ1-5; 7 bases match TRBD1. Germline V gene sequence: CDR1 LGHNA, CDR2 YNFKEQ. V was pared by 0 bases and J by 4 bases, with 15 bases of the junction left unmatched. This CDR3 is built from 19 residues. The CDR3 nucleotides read TGTGCCAGCAGCCAAGAAGGGGGGAGAAGGGACAGCTTAAATCAGCCCCAGCATTTT. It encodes CASSQEGGRRDSLNQPQHF.

The CDR3, as DNA: TGTGCCAGCAGCCTCCGGGACGCGTACGAGCAGTACTTC. This codes for CASSLRDAYEQYF. The chain combines TRBV7-2 with TRBJ2-7, with D perhaps given as TRBD1 or TRBD2 (5 bases each). The CDR3 is 13 residues long. Germline V gene sequence: CDR1 SGHTA, CDR2 FQGNSA. V was clipped by 5 bases and J by 4 bases, with 12 bases between them. The whole variable domain, filled in from reference TRBV7-2 and TRBJ2-7, reads GAGVSQSPSNKVTEKGKDVELRCDPISGHTALYWYRQSLGQGLEFLIYFQGNSAPDKSGLPSDRFSAERTGGSVSTLTIQRTQQEDSAVYLCASSLRDAYEQYFGPGTRLTVT.

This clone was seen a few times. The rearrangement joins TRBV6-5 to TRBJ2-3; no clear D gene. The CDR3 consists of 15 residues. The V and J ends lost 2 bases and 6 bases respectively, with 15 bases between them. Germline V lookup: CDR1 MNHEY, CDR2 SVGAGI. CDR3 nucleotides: TGTGCCAGCAGTTACACGGGCCCTTTTGGGGATACGCAGTATTTT. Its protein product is CASSYTGPFGDTQYF.

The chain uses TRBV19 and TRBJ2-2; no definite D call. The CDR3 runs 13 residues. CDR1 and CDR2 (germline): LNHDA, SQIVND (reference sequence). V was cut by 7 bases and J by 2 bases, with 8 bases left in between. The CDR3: CASIRANTGELFF. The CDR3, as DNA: TGTGCCAGTATTAGGGCTAACACCGGGGAGCTGTTTTTT.

CDR3 protein: CASSPFQGDLKETQYF. The CDR3 DNA reads as TGTGCCAGCAGCCCATTTCAGGGTGACCTGAAAGAGACCCAGTACTTC. This chain joins TRBV14 and TRBJ2-5; possibly TRBD1 for D (5 bases). The V gene's germline CDR1 is SGHDN and CDR2 FVKESK. The CDR3 is 16 residues long. Trimming took off 4 bases at V and 3 bases at J, with 18 bases between the two ends. Full variable domain (remainder filled in from reference TRBV14 and TRBJ2-5): EAGVTQFPSHSVIEKGQTVTLRCDPISGHDNLYWYRRVMGKEIKFLLHFVKESKQDESGMPNNRFLAERTGGTYSTLKVQPAELEDSGVYFCASSPFQGDLKETQYFGPGTRLLVL.

CDR3 in DNA: TGTGCCAGCAGTTTCGGCTGGAAAACTGAAGCTTTCTTT. It codes for CASSFGWKTEAFF. This chain links TRBV27 with TRBJ1-1; D unclear. The CDR3 consists of 13 residues. CDR1 MNHEY and CDR2 SMNVEV come from the germline V gene (reference sequence). Trimming pared 3 bases from V and 5 bases from J, leaving 10 bases between.

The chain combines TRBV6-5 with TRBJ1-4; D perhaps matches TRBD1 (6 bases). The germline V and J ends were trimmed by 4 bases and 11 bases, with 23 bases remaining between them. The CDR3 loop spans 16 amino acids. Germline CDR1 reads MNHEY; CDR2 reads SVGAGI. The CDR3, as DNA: TGTGCCAGCAGTTTGGGTACGGGGGCCTCTGAGGGGAAACTGTTTTTT. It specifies CASSLGTGASEGKLFF.

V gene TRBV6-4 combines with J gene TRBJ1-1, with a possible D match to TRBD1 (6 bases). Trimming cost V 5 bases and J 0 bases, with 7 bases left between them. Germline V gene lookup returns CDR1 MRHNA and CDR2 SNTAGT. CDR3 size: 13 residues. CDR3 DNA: TGTGCCAGCAGTACAGGGTTGAACACTGAAGCTTTCTTT. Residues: CASSTGLNTEAFF.

The CDR3 region is CASSLGGREQFF. The CDR3 DNA follows: TGTGCCAGCAGCTTAGGAGGAAGAGAGCAGTTCTTC. The rearrangement links TRBV7-2 to TRBJ2-1; the D is unclear. The CDR3 has 12 amino acids. CDR1 and CDR2 from the germline V gene are SGHTA and FQGNSA. Trimming took 1 base from V and 10 from J, leaving 8 bases between them.

CDR3 nucleotide sequence: TGTGCCAGCAGACTGGGCCCTAGGGGGACCCAGTACTTC. This translates into CASRLGPRGTQYF. J is TRBJ2-5 and V is TRBV11-2, with D possibly TRBD1 on 5 matching bases. The CDR3 runs to 13 residues. V was clipped by 6 bases and J by 7 bases, with 15 bases between them. CDR1 is SGHAT, CDR2 FQNNGV, per germline.

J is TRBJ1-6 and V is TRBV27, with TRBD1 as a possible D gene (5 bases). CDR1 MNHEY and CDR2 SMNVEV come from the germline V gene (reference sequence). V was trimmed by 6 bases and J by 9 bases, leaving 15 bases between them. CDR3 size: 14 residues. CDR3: CASSRRGAVSPLHF. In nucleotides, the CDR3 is TGTGCCAGCAGCCGACGTGGGGCGGTTTCACCCCTCCACTTT.

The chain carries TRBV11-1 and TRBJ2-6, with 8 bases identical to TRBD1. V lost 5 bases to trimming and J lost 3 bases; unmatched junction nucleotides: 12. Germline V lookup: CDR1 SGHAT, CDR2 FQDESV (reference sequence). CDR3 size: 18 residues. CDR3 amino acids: CASSARGRGRGGANVLTF. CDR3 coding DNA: TGTGCCAGCAGCGCCCGGGGCAGGGGGCGAGGTGGGGCCAACGTCCTGACTTTC.

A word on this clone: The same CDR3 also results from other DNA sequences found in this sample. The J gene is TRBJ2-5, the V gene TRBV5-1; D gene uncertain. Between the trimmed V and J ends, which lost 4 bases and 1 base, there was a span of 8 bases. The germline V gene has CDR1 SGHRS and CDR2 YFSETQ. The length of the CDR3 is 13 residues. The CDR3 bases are TGCGCCAGCAGCCCCAGGACCCAAGAGACCCAGTACTTC. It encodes CASSPRTQETQYF.

The CDR3 protein is CASSITGVWGPEAFF. CDR3 bases: TGTGCCAGTAGTATAACCGGGGTGTGGGGGCCTGAAGCTTTCTTT. The V and J genes are TRBV19 and TRBJ1-1, with D maybe TRBD1 (6 bases). Germline CDR1 is LNHDA and CDR2 is SQIVND (reference sequence). The CDR3 extends over 15 amino acids. V was shortened by 2 bases and J by 6 bases, with 16 bases between the two germline ends.